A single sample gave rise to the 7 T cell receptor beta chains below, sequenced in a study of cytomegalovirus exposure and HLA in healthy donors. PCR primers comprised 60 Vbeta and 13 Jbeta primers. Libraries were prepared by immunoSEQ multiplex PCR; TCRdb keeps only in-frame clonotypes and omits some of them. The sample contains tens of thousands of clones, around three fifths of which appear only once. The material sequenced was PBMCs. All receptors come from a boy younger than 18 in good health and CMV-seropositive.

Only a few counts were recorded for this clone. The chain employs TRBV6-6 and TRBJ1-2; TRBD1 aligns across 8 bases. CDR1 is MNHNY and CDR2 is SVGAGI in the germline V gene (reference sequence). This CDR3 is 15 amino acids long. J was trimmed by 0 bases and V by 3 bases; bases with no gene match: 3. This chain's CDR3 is CASSYGQGSNYGYTF. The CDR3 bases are TGTGCCAGCAGTTATGGACAGGGCTCTAACTATGGCTACACCTTC.

CDR3: CASSLSLERTDTQYF. CDR3 bases: TGCGCCAGCAGCTTGTCCCTTGAGCGCACAGATACGCAGTATTTT. The J gene is TRBJ2-3, the V gene TRBV5-1; D is unresolved. The CDR3 runs 15 residues. Trimming took 1 base from V and 1 from J, leaving 10 bases between them. CDR1 and CDR2 from the germline V gene are SGHRS and YFSETQ.

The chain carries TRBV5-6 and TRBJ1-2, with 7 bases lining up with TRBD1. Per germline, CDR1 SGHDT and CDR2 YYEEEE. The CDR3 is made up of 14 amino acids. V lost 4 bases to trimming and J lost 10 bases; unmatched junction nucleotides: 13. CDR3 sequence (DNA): TGTGCCAGCAGCCGCACGGGACAGAACTTCGTCTACACCTTC. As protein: CASSRTGQNFVYTF.

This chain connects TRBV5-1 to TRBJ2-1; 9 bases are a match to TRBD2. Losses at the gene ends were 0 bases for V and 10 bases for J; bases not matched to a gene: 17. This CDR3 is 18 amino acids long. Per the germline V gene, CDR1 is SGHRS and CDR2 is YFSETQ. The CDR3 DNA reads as TGCGCCAGCAGCTTGGTGCCTAGCGGGGACCCTAGATCTAGCGAGCAGTTCTTC. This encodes CASSLVPSGDPRSSEQFF.

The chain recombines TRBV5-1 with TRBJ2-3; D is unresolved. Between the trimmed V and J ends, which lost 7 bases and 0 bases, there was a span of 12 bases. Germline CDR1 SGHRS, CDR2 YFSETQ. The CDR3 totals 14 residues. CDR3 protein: CASSGTASTDTQYF. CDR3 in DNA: TGCGCCAGCTCAGGCACCGCTAGCACAGATACGCAGTATTTT.

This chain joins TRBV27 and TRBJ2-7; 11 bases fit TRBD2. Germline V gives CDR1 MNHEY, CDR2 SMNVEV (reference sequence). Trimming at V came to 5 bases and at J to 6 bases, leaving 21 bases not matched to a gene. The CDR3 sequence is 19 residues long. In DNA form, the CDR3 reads TGTGCCAGCAGTCAGCTGAAGGTGGCGGGTAGCGGGAGGGCGGGCGAGCAGTACTTC. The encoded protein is CASSQLKVAGSGRAGEQYF.

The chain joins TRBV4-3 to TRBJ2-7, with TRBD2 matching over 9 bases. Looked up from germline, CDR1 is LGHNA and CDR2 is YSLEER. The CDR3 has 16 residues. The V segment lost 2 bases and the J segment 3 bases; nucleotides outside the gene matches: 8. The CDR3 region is CASSQRHSGSGYEQYF. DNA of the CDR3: TGCGCCAGCAGCCAACGTCATAGCGGGAGTGGCTACGAGCAGTACTTC.